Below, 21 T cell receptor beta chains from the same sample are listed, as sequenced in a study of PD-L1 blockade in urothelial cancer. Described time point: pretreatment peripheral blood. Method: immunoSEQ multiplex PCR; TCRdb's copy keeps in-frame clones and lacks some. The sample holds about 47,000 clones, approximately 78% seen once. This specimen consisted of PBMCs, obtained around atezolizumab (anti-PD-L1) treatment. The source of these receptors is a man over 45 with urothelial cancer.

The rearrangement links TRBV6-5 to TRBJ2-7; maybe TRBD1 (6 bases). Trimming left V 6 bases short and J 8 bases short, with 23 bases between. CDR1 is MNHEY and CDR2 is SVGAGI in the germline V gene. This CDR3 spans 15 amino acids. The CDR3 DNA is TGTGCCAGCAGCCGCCCAGGGGACGCGCTACCAAAGCAGTACTTC. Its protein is CASSRPGDALPKQYF.

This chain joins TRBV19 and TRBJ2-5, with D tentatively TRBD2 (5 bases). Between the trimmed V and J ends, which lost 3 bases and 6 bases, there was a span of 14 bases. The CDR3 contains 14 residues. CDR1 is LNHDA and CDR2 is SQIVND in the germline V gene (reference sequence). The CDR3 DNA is TGTGCCAGTAGTATCTCCGGGGATCAACAGACCCAGTACTTC. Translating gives CASSISGDQQTQYF.

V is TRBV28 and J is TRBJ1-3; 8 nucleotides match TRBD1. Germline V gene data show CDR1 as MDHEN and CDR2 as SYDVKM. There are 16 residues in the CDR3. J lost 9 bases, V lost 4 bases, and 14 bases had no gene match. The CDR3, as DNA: TGTGCCAGCAGTTCCATCCCGGGACAGGACGGGGGCACCATATATTTT. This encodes CASSSIPGQDGGTIYF. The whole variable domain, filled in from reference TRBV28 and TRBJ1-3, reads DVKVTQSSRYLVKRTGEKVFLECVQDMDHENMFWYRQDPGLGLRLIYFSYDVKMKEKGDIPEGYSVSREKKERFSLILESASTNQTSMYLCASSSIPGQDGGTIYFGEGSWLTVV.

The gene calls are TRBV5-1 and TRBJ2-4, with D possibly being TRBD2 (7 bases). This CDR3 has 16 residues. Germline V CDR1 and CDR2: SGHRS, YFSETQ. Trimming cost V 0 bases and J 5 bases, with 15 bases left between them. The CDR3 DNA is TGCGCCAGCAGCTTGGCCCCCAGGGGAGGGGAAAACATTCAGTACTTC. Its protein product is CASSLAPRGGENIQYF.

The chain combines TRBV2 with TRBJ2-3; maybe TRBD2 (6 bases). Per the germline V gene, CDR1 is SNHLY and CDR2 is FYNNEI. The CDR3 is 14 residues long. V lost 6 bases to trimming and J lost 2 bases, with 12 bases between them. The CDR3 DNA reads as TGTGCCAGCAGCGGCCGCGGGGACACAGATACGCAGTATTTT. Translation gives CASSGRGDTDTQYF. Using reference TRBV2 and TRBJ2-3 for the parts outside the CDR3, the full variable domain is EPEVTQTPSHQVTQMGQEVILRCVPISNHLYFYWYRQILGQKVEFLVSFYNNEISEKSEIFDDQFSVERPDGSNFTLKIRSTKLEDSAMYFCASSGRGDTDTQYFGPGTRLTVL.

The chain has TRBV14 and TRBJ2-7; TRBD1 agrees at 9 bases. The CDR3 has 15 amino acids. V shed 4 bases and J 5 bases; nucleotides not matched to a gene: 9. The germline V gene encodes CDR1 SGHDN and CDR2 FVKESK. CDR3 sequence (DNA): TGTGCCAGCAGCCCTGCCGGGACAGGGTATAACGAGCAGTACTTC. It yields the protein CASSPAGTGYNEQYF.

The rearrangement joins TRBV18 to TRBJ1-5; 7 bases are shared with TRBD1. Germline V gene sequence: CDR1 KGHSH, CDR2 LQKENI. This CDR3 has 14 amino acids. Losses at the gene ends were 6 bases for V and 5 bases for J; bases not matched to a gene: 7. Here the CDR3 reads CASSLDRSYQPQHF. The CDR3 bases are TGTGCCAGCTCGCTGGACAGGAGCTATCAGCCCCAGCATTTT.

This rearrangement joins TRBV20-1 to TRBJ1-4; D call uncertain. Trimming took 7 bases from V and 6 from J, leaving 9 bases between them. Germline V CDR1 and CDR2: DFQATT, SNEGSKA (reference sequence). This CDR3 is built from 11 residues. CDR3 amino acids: CSVGQDEKLFF. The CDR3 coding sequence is TGCAGTGTGGGTCAGGATGAAAAACTGTTTTTT.

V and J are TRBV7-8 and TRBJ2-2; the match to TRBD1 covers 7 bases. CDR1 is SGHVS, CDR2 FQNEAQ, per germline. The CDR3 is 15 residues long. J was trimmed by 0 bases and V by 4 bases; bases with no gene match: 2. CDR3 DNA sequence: TGTGCCAGCAGCTCGGGACAGCCGAACACCGGGGAGCTGTTTTTT. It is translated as CASSSGQPNTGELFF.

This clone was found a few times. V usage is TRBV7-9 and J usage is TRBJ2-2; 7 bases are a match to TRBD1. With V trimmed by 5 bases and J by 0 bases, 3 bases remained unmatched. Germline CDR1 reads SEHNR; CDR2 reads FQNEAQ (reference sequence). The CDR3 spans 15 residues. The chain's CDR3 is CASSPGQTNTGELFF. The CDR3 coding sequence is TGTGCCAGCAGCCCGGGACAGACGAACACCGGGGAGCTGTTTTTT.

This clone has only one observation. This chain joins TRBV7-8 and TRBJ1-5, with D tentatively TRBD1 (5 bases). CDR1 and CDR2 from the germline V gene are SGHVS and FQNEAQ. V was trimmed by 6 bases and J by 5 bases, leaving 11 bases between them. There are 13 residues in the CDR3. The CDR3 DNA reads TGTGCCAGCAGTTTTGACAGTCATCAGCCCCAGCATTTT. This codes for CASSFDSHQPQHF.

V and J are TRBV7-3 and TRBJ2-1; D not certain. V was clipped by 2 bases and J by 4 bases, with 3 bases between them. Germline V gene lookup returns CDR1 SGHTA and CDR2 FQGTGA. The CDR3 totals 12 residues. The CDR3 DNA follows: TGTGCCAGCAGCTTATTATACAATGAGCAGTTCTTC. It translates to CASSLLYNEQFF.

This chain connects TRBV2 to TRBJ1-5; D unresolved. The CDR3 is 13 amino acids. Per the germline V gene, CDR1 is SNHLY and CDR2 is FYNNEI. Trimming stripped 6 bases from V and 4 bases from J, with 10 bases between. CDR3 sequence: CASRATGNQPQHF. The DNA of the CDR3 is TGTGCCAGCAGGGCCACGGGGAATCAGCCCCAGCATTTT.

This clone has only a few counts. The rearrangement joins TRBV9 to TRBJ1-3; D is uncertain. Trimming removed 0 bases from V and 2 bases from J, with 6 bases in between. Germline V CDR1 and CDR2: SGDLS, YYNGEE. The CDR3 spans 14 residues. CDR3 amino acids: CASSVGGTGNTIYF. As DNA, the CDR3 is TGTGCCAGCAGCGTAGGAGGAACTGGAAACACCATATATTTT.

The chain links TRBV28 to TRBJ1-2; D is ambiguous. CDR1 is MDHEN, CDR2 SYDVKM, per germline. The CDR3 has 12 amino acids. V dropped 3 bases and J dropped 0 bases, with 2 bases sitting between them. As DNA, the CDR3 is TGTGCCAGCAGTTTTACTAACTATGGCTACACCTTC. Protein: CASSFTNYGYTF.

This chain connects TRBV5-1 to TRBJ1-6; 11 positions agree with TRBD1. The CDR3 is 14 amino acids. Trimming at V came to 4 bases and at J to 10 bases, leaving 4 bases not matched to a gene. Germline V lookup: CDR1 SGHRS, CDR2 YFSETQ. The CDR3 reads CASSLGQGASPLHF. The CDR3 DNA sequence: TGCGCCAGCAGCCTTGGACAGGGGGCATCACCCCTCCACTTT.

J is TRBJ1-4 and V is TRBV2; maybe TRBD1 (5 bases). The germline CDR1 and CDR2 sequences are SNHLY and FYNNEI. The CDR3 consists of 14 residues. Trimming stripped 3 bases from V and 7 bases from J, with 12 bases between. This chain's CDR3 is CASSDLGRGEKLFF. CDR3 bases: TGTGCCAGCAGTGATCTGGGGCGGGGTGAAAAACTGTTTTTT.

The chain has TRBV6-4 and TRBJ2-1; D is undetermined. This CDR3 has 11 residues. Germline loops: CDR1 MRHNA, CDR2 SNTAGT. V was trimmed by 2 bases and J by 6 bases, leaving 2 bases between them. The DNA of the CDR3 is TGTGCCAGCAGTGACCTCAATGAGCAGTTCTTC. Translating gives CASSDLNEQFF.

Written as DNA, the CDR3 is TGTGCCAGCAGTGCCCTAGCGAATTCCTACGAGCAGTACTTC. It is translated as CASSALANSYEQYF. J is TRBJ2-7 and V is TRBV6-1, with D possibly TRBD2 on 6 matching bases. The V gene's germline CDR1 is MNHNS and CDR2 SASEGT. V lost 4 bases and J 1 base, leaving 11 bases between the germline ends. This CDR3 spans 14 amino acids.

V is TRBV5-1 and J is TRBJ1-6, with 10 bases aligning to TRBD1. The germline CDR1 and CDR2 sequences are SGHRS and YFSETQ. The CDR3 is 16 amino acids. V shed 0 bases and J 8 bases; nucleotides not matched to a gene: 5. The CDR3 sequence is CASSLAQGQGYSPLHF. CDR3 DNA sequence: TGCGCCAGCAGCTTGGCTCAGGGACAGGGGTATTCACCCCTCCACTTT.

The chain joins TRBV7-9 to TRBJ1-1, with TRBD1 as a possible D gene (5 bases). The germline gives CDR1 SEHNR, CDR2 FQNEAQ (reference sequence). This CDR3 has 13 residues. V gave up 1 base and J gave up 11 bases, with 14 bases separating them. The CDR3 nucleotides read TGTGCCAGCAGCTTAGATGTGGGGGGTCGGGCTTTCTTT. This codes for CASSLDVGGRAFF.